The clone carrying this TCR beta chain was recorded a few times. Its antigen remains unknown. The sample originates from a study of shared clonotypes between healthy human individuals. General study findings and limits: Larger richness was generally estimated for naive than memory subsets. Rarefaction gave evidence that sorted-subset sequencing remained incomplete despite large depth.

The V segment lost 4 bases and the J segment 4 bases; nucleotides outside the gene matches: 7. The length of the CDR3 is 16 residues. Germline CDR1 is MRHNA and CDR2 is SNTAGT. Per the authors' pipeline: For the immunoSEQ data, sequences were junction-only without quality scores, so filtering differed. Some clones are missing from TCRdb's copy, which holds only in-frame ones; the method was immunoSEQ multiplex PCR. That table supplies the V and J calls and clone size; D and trimming were determined from the DNA. The sample consists of around 100,000 clones, around 73% of them appearing once. The clonotype was recovered from a woman aged 25 to 39 in good health. The chain has TRBV6-4 and TRBJ2-2; 9 nucleotides line up with TRBD1. The source material was memory CD8+ T cells sorted from blood. Subset given: CD45RO+ cells pooled with CCR7-negative TemRA cells. The chain's CDR3 is CASSGTGGASTGELFF. The CDR3 nucleotides read TGTGCCAGCAGTGGTACAGGGGGCGCATCCACCGGGGAGCTGTTTTTT.